This TCR beta chain emerged from a study of T cells in Graves' hyperthyroidism and ophthalmopathy. Concerning this clonotype itself: Its specificity is not known.

CDR3 length: 15 residues. V gave up 6 bases and J gave up 2 bases, with 15 bases separating them. Per the germline V gene, CDR1 is SNHLY and CDR2 is FYNNEI. General observations from the study: Patients with ophthalmopathy were separated from those with stable hyperthyroidism by a 13 V-J model. Expanded thyroid clonotypes (above 0.001) were mostly also found in blood.

TCR beta CDR3 region amplification was performed from RNA transcripts. Using the HTBI primer set, a first-round RT-PCR was run on the TCR CDR3. Using its own MiXCR run on the multiplex PCR reads, TCRdb lists one record per CDR3 protein. The sample includes 300,000 to 400,000 distinct CDR3 sequences, approximately 22% of them seen just once. The sequence was collected from a woman in her forties or fifties with Graves' hyperthyroidism. The chain links TRBV2 to TRBJ2-3, with a possible D match to TRBD2 (5 bases). The sequencing sample was made of blood. Here the CDR3 DNA reads TGTGCCAGCAGAGAACCTAGCTCCCCCACAGATACGCAGTATTTT. Protein sequence: CASREPSSPTDTQYF.